Detailed here is one T cell receptor beta chain. Only one count was recorded for this clone. Its antigen is not yet known. Qualities for individual bases were not recorded, and no much larger clone is one base off. Here V drops 5 bases and J drops 3 bases, and the junction holds 5 bases not matched to any gene. From the cysteine up to the phenylalanine, the CDR3 has a length of 14 residues. CDR3 DNA only is kept here, 42 bases in frame from base 1. The germline V gene encodes CDR1 SGHNT and CDR2 YYREEE (reference sequence). TCRbeta CDR3 regions were amplified from genomic DNA using the immunoSEQ Assay, a bias-controlled multiplex PCR. The paper's data handling went like this. Nucleated cell counts per sample were estimated from amplification of reference gene primers within the assay. Sequence reads were collapsed and filtered to measure the absolute abundance of every unique TCRbeta CDR3 rearrangement. For each sample, productive Simpson clonality was calculated as the square root of Simpson's diversity index over productive rearrangements. TCRdb stores this immuneACCESS table with in-frame sequences only. Part of the clones is absent; in the studies checked, under half of the shortfall reflects unresolved V genes, and no reason is known for the rest. V and J calls and clone size are as listed in that table; D and trimming were resolved from the DNA. The sample yields some 450,000 clones; about 90% were counted once. The ten largest clones capture 0.8% to 0.85% of the sample.

One collaborating source in Seattle enrolled patients during active infection and followed them longitudinally through the course of disease. Collaborating institutions collected whole blood in K2EDTA tubes following their own protocols. For TCRbeta analysis, collaborator samples were shipped as frozen whole blood, as isolated PBMCs, or as DNA extracted from either sample type. The sample is drawn from a study of blood T cell repertoires in COVID-19 (dated by TCRdb to 2018 to 2021). A note on the overall study: Samples covering the acute and convalescent phases of COVID-19 were provided by collaborators in the United States, Italy and Spain. The material from the prospective study consisted of cDNA or gDNA derived from T cells, B-cell-depleted T cells, or PBMCs. Deeply sampled blood TCRbeta repertoires from subjects exposed to, actively infected with, or recovered from COVID-19 were included in the dataset. The repertoires were made available in a free public database intended to serve as a resource for research on the immune response to SARS-CoV-2. The samples were drawn from the first 160 participants of the ongoing ImmuneRACE study and from some 1,300 subjects provided by 6 global collaborators. Sample metadata almost always included a de-identified subject ID, COVID-19 status, age in years and sex. Where available, HLA class I and class II types were taken from metadata supplied by the sample provider and were not determined by assay-based typing. What the study reported, not specific to this receptor: How much clinical and demographic metadata was included differed by source and by participant, and the metadata was provided uncurated.

The sequencing input was peripheral blood. The receptor chain draws on TRBV5-4 and TRBJ2-7, and 10 junctional nucleotides match TRBD2. The receptor was derived from a man aged 18 to 30 with COVID-19, enrolled during active disease. The nucleotides are TGTGCCAGCAGTCGAGCGGGGGGGGACTACGAGCAGTACTTC. Translated, this is CASSRAGGDYEQYF.